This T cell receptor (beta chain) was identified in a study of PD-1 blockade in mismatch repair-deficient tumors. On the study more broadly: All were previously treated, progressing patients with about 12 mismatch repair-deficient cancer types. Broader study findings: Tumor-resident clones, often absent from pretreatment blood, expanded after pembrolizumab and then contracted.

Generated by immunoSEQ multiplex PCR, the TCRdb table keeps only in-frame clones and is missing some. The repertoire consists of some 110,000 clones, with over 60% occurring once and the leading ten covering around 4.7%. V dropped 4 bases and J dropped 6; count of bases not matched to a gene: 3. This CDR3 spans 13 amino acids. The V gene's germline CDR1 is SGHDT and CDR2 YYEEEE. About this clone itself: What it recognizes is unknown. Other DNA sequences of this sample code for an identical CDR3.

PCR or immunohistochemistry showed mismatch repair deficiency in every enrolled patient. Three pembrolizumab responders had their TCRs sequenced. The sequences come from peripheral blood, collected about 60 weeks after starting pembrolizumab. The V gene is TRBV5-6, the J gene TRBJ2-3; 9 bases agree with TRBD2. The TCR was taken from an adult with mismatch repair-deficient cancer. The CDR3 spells CASSSGRRDTQYF. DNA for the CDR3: TGTGCCAGCAGCAGCGGGAGGCGGGATACGCAGTATTTT.